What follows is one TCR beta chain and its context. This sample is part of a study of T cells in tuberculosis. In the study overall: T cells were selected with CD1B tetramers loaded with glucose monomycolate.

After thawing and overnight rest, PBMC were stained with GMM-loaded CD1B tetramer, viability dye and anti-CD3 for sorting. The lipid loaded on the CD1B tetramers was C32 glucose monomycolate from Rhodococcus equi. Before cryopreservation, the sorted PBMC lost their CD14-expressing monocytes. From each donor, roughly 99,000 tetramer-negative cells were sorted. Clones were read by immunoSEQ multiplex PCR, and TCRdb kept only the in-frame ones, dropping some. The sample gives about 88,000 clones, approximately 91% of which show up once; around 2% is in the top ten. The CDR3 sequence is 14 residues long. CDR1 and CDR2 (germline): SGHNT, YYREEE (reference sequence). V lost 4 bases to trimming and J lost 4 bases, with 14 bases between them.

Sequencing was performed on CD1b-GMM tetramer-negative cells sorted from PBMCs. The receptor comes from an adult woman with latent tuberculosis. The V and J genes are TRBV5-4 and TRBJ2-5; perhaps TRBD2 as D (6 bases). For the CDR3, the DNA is TGTGCCAGCAGCCAGTGGTACGGGGGAGAGACCCAGTACTTC. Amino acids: CASSQWYGGETQYF.